These 5 T cell receptor beta chains came from one sample sequenced in a study of shared clonotypes between healthy human individuals. Produced via immunoSEQ multiplex PCR; TCRdb's table is partial and in-frame only. The sample holds roughly 490,000 clones; 76% are singletons and the top ten take over 10%. Sequencing used PBMCs. These receptors were taken from a woman aged 40-49 years in good health. Some clones in this sample may be carry-over from other donors' samples.

The chain links TRBV18 to TRBJ2-7; the D is unclear. Germline assignment: CDR1 KGHSH and CDR2 LQKENI. The CDR3 totals 13 residues. V was trimmed by 3 bases and J by 6 bases, leaving 12 bases between them. CDR3 region: CASSPASYGEQYF. The CDR3 coding sequence is TGTGCCAGCTCACCGGCCAGTTATGGCGAGCAGTACTTC.

Points on this clone: It differs at one base from a far larger clone, so likely a read error. This sample includes further DNA sequences coding for the same CDR3. V is TRBV11-2 and J is TRBJ2-7; D is tentatively TRBD1 or TRBD2 (5 bases each). CDR3 length: 15 amino acids. Trimming left V 3 bases short and J 5 bases short, with 17 bases between. Germline CDR1 SGHAT, CDR2 FQNNGV. The CDR3 bases are TGTGCCAGCAGCTTTCAGACCGGGACCAGGAACGAGCAGTACTTC. As protein: CASSFQTGTRNEQYF.

The chain uses TRBV7-8 and TRBJ1-5; 8 bases agree with TRBD1. Germline-derived CDR1 and CDR2 are SGHVS and FQNEAQ. Unmatched junction bases numbered 3, after V lost 1 base and J lost 7 bases. The CDR3 runs 14 residues. CDR3 amino acids: CASSLGTGRQPQHF. CDR3 nucleotide sequence: TGTGCCAGCAGCTTAGGGACAGGGAGACAGCCCCAGCATTTT.

This rearrangement joins TRBV29-1 to TRBJ2-2, with D tentatively TRBD2 (5 bases). The CDR3 has 14 residues. The V gene's germline CDR1 is SQVTM and CDR2 ANQGSEA. Trimming left V 2 bases short and J 3 bases short, with 10 bases between. The CDR3 nucleotides read TGCAGCGTTGAAAGTAGCGTACACACCGGGGAGCTGTTTTTT. Its translation: CSVESSVHTGELFF.

The table lists this clone with a count of one. The CDR3: CASSRQRDRGYEQYF. The CDR3 DNA follows: TGTGCCAGTAGTCGCCAACGGGACAGGGGCTACGAGCAGTACTTC. The V and J genes are TRBV19 and TRBJ2-7; 10 bases are a match to TRBD1. The CDR3 has 15 amino acids. V shed 5 bases and J 3 bases; nucleotides not matched to a gene: 7. From germline, CDR1 is LNHDA and CDR2 SQIVND (reference sequence). The full variable domain, with the rest looked up from reference TRBV19 and TRBJ2-7, is DGGITQSPKYLFRKEGQNVTLSCEQNLNHDAMYWYRQDPGQGLRLIYYSQIVNDFQKGDIAEGYSVSREKKESFPLTVTSAQKNPTAFYLCASSRQRDRGYEQYFGPGTRLTVT.